These T cell receptor beta chains were read from a single sample in a study of OX40 agonist ivuxolimab in advanced cancers. Only in-frame clones appear in the TCRdb table, and some are missing; sequencing was by immunoSEQ multiplex PCR. The sample shows tens of thousands of clones, around 85% of them seen only once. Sequencing used CD4+ or CD8+ T cells sorted from blood, obtained in a trial of the OX40 agonist ivuxolimab. The receptors originated from an adult with an advanced solid tumor such as melanoma, head and neck, liver or kidney cancer. Each CDR3 is given with its conserved first and last residue. D genes are given only for firm matches. Part of the rows lack a size; the others show once, few, many or a class for expanded clones.

V: TRBV5-5
size: NA
D: NA
J: TRBJ1-2
CDR3: CASSLAQGSGGYTF
DNA: TGTGCCAGCAGCTTGGCCCAGGGATCGGGAGGCTACACCTTC

V: TRBV15
size: once
D: NA
J: TRBJ1-1
CDR3: CATRRGVNTEAFF
DNA: TGTGCCACCCGTCGGGGGGTGAACACTGAAGCTTTCTTT

V: TRBV7-9
size: NA
D: TRBD1
J: TRBJ2-7
CDR3: CASSSSGTGWYEQYF
DNA: TGTGCCAGCAGCTCGTCGGGGACAGGGTGGTACGAGCAGTACTTC

V: TRBV7-9
size: NA
D: NA
J: TRBJ1-2
CDR3: CASSYGRTRELYGYTF
DNA: TGTGCCAGCAGCTACGGACGGACTCGGGAATTATATGGCTACACCTTC

V: TRBV5-1
size: NA
D: NA
J: TRBJ2-1
CDR3: CASSLGGLSYNEQFF
DNA: TGCGCCAGCAGCTTAGGGGGGCTCTCCTACAATGAGCAGTTCTTC

V: TRBV5-1
size: NA
D: TRBD1
J: TRBJ1-3
CDR3: CASSLQGPYGNTIYF
DNA: TGCGCCAGCAGCTTACAGGGGCCTTATGGAAACACCATATATTTT

V: TRBV29-1
size: NA
D: NA
J: TRBJ2-3
CDR3: CSVDWPYAGSTDTQYF
DNA: TGCAGCGTTGATTGGCCCTACGCCGGAAGCACAGATACGCAGTATTTT

V: TRBV27
size: NA
D: TRBD2
J: TRBJ2-7
CDR3: CASKSGGRLYEQYF
DNA: TGTGCCAGCAAGTCTGGCGGGAGATTGTACGAGCAGTACTTC

V: TRBV7-3
size: NA
D: NA
J: TRBJ2-5
CDR3: CASSPAGAAGETQYF
DNA: TGTGCCAGCAGCCCCGCGGGGGCGGCCGGGGAGACCCAGTACTTC

V: TRBV14
size: NA
D: NA
J: TRBJ1-1
CDR3: CASSQVGRVAFF
DNA: TGTGCCAGCAGCCAAGTGGGCAGGGTTGCTTTCTTT

V: TRBV5-1
size: NA
D: TRBD2
J: TRBJ2-7
CDR3: CASSTSGISYEQYF
DNA: TGCGCCAGCAGCACTAGCGGGATCTCCTACGAGCAGTACTTC

V: TRBV27
size: few
D: NA
J: TRBJ1-6
CDR3: CASSLLTGGRGSPLHF
DNA: TGTGCCAGCAGTTTATTAACGGGAGGGAGGGGATCACCCCTCCACTTT

V: TRBV7-2
size: NA
D: NA
J: TRBJ2-5
CDR3: CASSLAGETQYF
DNA: TGTGCCAGCAGCTTAGCGGGAGAGACCCAGTACTTC

V: TRBV28
size: NA
D: NA
J: TRBJ1-1
CDR3: CASENGPEAFF
DNA: TGTGCCAGTGAAAATGGACCTGAAGCTTTCTTT

V: TRBV21-1
size: NA
D: NA
J: TRBJ1-2
CDR3: CASSKARRIYGYTF
DNA: TGTGCCAGCAGCAAAGCGCGTCGGATCTATGGCTACACCTTC

V: TRBV29-1
size: NA
D: NA
J: TRBJ2-5
CDR3: CSVRSGGGETQYF
DNA: TGCAGCGTTCGCTCAGGCGGTGGGGAGACCCAGTACTTC

V: TRBV14
size: NA
D: NA
J: TRBJ1-2
CDR3: CASSRQENYGYTF
DNA: TGTGCCAGCAGCCGACAGGAGAACTATGGCTACACCTTC

V: TRBV29-1
size: NA
D: NA
J: TRBJ2-1
CDR3: CSVEVDEQFF
DNA: TGCAGCGTTGAAGTCGATGAGCAGTTCTTC

V: TRBV6-5
size: once
D: NA
J: TRBJ1-6
CDR3: CASSVLGPVSPLHF
DNA: TGTGCCAGCAGTGTCCTCGGACCGGTATCACCCCTCCACTTT

V: TRBV11-2
size: NA
D: NA
J: TRBJ2-2
CDR3: CASSLEGAANTGELFF
DNA: TGTGCCAGCAGCTTAGAGGGCGCTGCGAACACCGGGGAGCTGTTTTTT

V: TRBV15
size: NA
D: TRBD2
J: TRBJ2-1
CDR3: CATSRDARGVYNEQFF
DNA: TGTGCCACCAGCAGAGATGCGCGGGGGGTGTACAATGAGCAGTTCTTC

V: TRBV30
size: NA
D: NA
J: TRBJ2-6
CDR3: CAWSEWGAGANVLTF
DNA: TGTGCCTGGAGTGAGTGGGGAGCTGGGGCCAACGTCCTGACTTTC

V: TRBV9
size: NA
D: TRBD2
J: TRBJ2-7
CDR3: CASSALAENSYEQYF
DNA: TGTGCCAGCAGCGCCCTAGCGGAAAACTCCTACGAGCAGTACTTC

V: TRBV7-9
size: NA
D: NA
J: TRBJ2-3
CDR3: CASSLSAARDTQYF
DNA: TGTGCCAGCAGCTTATCGGCCGCTCGGGATACGCAGTATTTT

V: TRBV9
size: NA
D: NA
J: TRBJ2-3
CDR3: CASSVVGGPTDTQYF
DNA: TGTGCCAGCAGCGTAGTTGGAGGGCCCACAGATACGCAGTATTTT

V: TRBV5-5
size: NA
D: NA
J: TRBJ2-4
CDR3: CASSPGRNIQYF
DNA: TGTGCCAGCAGCCCTGGCAGGAACATTCAGTACTTC

V: TRBV10-1
size: NA
D: NA
J: TRBJ2-3
CDR3: CASSRGTPGADTQYF
DNA: TGCGCCAGCAGTCGCGGGACCCCTGGCGCAGATACGCAGTATTTT

V: TRBV5-1
size: few
D: TRBD1
J: TRBJ1-1
CDR3: CATGTGLGEAFF
DNA: TGCGCAACCGGGACAGGGTTGGGGGAAGCTTTCTTT